This TCR beta chain was identified in a study of T cell changes during pregnancy in multiple sclerosis. Only in-frame clones appear in the TCRdb table, and some are missing; sequencing was by immunoSEQ multiplex PCR. The table lists roughly 93,000 clones, 75% to 95% of them singletons. Germline V gives CDR1 LGHNA, CDR2 YSLEER. The CDR3 totals 16 residues. V shed 0 bases and J shed 1 base, with 7 bases lying between them. The chain joins TRBV4-3 to TRBJ1-6; D not resolved. The receptor comes from a female donor in good health, enrolled as a control in a pregnancy study. Sequencing was performed on peripheral blood, taken in the first trimester of pregnancy. CDR3 DNA sequence: TGCGCCAGCAGCCAAGAAGCGGGATCCTATAATTCACCCCTCCACTTT. This sequence encodes CASSQEAGSYNSPLHF.